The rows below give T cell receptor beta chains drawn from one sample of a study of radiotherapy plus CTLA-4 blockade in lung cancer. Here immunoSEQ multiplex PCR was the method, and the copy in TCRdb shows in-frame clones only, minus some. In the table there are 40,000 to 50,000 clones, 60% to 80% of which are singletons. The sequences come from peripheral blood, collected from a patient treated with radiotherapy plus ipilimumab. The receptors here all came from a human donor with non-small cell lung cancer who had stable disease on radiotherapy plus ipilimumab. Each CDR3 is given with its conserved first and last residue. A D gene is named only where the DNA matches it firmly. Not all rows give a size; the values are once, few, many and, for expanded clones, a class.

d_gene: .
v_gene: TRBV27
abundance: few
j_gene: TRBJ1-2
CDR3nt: TGTGCCAGCAGTTGGTCAGGGGCTGGGTCGGTATCAGGCTACACCTTC
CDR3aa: CASSWSGAGSVSGYTF

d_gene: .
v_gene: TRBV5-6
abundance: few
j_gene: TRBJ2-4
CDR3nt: TGTGCCAGCAGCTTTGCAGGTGGGGCCTATGCCAAAAACATTCAGTACTTC
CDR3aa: CASSFAGGAYAKNIQYF

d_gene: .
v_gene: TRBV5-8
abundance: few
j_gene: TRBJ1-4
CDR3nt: TGTGCCAGCAACAGACAGACTAATGAAAAACTGTTTTTT
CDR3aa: CASNRQTNEKLFF

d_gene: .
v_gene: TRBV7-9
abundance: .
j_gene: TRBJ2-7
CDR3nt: TGTGCCAGCAGCCGCGCAGGCTACGAGCAGTACTTC
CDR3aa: CASSRAGYEQYF

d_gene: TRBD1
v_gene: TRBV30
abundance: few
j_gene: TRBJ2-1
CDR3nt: TGTGCCTGGGACAGGGGGGGGCTCAATGAGCAGTTCTTC
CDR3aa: CAWDRGGLNEQFF

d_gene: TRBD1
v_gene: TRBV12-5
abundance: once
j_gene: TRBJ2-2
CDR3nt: TGTGCTAGTGCCCTGGTGGGGACAGGGGCCTCCGCCGGGGAGCTGTTTTTT
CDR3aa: CASALVGTGASAGELFF

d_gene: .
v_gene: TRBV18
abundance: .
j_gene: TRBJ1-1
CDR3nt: TGTGCCAGCTCCTCCTCAGGCTTTGAAGCTTTCTTT
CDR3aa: CASSSSGFEAFF

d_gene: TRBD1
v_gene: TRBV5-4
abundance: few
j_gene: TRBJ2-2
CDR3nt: TGTGCCAGCAGCCAGGGGGCGCGGGCCACCGGGGAGCTGTTTTTT
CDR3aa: CASSQGARATGELFF

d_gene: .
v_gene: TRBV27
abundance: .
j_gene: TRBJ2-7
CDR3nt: TGTGCCAGCAGTTTGGGGCCCCGAACCTACGAGCAGTACTTC
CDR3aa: CASSLGPRTYEQYF

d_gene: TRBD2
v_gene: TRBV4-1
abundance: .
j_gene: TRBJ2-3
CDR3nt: TGCGCCAGCAGCCCGCTAGCGGGGGGGGCAGATACGCAGTATTTT
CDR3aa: CASSPLAGGADTQYF

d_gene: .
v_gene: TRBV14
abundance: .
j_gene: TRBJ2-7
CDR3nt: TGTGCCAGCAACCCCGGGACTGGGAACTACGAGCAGTACTTC
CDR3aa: CASNPGTGNYEQYF

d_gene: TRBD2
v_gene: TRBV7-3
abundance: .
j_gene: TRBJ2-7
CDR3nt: TGTGCCAGCAGCTTACAAGGCGGGGGGGCATACGAGCAGTACTTC
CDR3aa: CASSLQGGGAYEQYF

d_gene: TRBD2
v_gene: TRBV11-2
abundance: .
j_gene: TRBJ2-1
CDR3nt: TGTGCCAGCAGCAACCTACAGCGGGGGGGCAATGAGCAGTTCTTC
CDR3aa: CASSNLQRGGNEQFF

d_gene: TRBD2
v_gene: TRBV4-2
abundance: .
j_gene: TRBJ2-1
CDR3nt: TGTGCCAGCAGCCAAAGAGCGGGGGACCCGTCCTACAATGAGCAGTTCTTC
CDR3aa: CASSQRAGDPSYNEQFF

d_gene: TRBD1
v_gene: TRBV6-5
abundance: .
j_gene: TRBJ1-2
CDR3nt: TGTGCCAGCAGTTACAGGAGGACAGGGGGCCACTATGGCTACACCTTC
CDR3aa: CASSYRRTGGHYGYTF

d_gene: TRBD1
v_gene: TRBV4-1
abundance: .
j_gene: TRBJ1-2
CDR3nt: TGCGCCAGCAGCCAAGCGGACAGGGCTTTGAACTATGGCTACACCTTC
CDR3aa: CASSQADRALNYGYTF

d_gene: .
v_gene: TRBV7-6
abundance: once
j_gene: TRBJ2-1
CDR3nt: TGTGCCAGCAGCCGCCGCGAGGGCTACAATGAGCAGTTCTTC
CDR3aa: CASSRREGYNEQFF

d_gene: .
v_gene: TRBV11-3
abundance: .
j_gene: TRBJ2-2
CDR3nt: TGTGCCAGCAGCTACAGCCCCGGGGAGCTGTTTTTT
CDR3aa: CASSYSPGELFF

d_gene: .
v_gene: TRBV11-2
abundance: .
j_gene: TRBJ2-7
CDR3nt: TGTGCCAGCAGCTTCAGACAGGCCGCATACGAGCAGTACTTC
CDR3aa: CASSFRQAAYEQYF

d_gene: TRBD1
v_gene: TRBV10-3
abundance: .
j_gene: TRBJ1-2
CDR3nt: TGTGCCATCAGTGGGTCCGGACAGGGTGCGGCTGGCTACACCTTC
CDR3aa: CAISGSGQGAAGYTF

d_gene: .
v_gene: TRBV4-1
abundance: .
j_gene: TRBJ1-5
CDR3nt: TGCGCCAGCTCCGGGCGGACCGGGGTAGGCAATCAGCCCCAGCATTTT
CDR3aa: CASSGRTGVGNQPQHF

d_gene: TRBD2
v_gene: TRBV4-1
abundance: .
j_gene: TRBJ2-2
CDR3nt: TGCGCCAGCAGACCGGGACTAACCGGCACCGGGGAGCTGTTTTTT
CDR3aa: CASRPGLTGTGELFF

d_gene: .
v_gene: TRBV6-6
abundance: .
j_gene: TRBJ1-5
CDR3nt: TGTGCCAGCAGTGCGGGGTCGCCCCAGCATTTT
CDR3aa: CASSAGSPQHF

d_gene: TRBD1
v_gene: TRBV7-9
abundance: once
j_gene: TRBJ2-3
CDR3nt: TGTGCCAGCAGCTTATGGGGTAGGGGGCTTGCAGATACGCAGTATTTT
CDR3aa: CASSLWGRGLADTQYF